This T cell receptor beta chain was documented in a study of STAT5B mutations in CD4+ large granular lymphocyte leukemia. Study summary: Healthy donors showed HLA-associated enrichment of the CDR3 'QG' motif.

Note on this clone: Its cognate antigen is unknown.

The study, taken as a whole, reports: Data were not HLA-matched across samples. Patient CD4-sorted repertoires looked more clonal than healthy CD4+ repertoires, even without putative leukemic clones. Compared with healthy controls (2/35), patient top clones favored TRBV06 (8/27).

The CDR3 spans 12 residues. V lost 6 bases and J 3 bases, leaving 8 bases between the germline ends. Germline CDR1 reads MNHEY; CDR2 reads SVGAGI. The table came from immunoSEQ multiplex PCR; TCRdb's copy has only in-frame clones and leaves some out. The sample holds roughly 30,000 clones, around 90% seen once. Sequencing used CD4+ T cells from blood buffy coats. The V and J genes are TRBV6-5 and TRBJ1-1; D remains unclear. This TCR derives from a human donor in good health. The CDR3 DNA is TGTGCCAGCAGCGGACGGTACACTGAAGCTTTCTTT. This sequence encodes CASSGRYTEAFF.